The 20 T cell receptor beta chains listed next were all sequenced from one sample in a study of T cell clonotyping in hematopoietic cell transplantation. Generated by immunoSEQ multiplex PCR, the TCRdb table keeps only in-frame clones and is missing some. Counted here are thousands of clones, roughly 72% occurring once; the ten biggest clones make up about a third. The sample was peripheral blood mononuclear cells, taken 100 days after allogeneic stem cell transplant. The receptors shown here come from a male patient aged 45-59 years who had an allogeneic stem cell transplant from an unrelated donor, so the T cells may come from the graft donor. Some clones in this sample may be carry-over from other donors' samples.

The V gene is TRBV2, the J gene TRBJ1-5; 7 nucleotides agree with TRBD1. Germline V gene sequence: CDR1 SNHLY, CDR2 FYNNEI. The CDR3 covers 15 residues. V was pared by 4 bases and J by 2 bases, with 5 bases of the junction left unmatched. The CDR3 loop reads CASSGDRGGNQPQHF. CDR3 bases: TGTGCCAGCAGTGGGGACAGAGGGGGCAATCAGCCCCAGCATTTT.

This chain joins TRBV14 and TRBJ2-1; no reliable D call. The CDR3 contains 15 residues. With 1 base removed from V and 8 bases from J, the gap between germline ends came to 15 bases. From germline, CDR1 is SGHDN and CDR2 FVKESK. CDR3 in amino acids: CASSQVSGESHEQFF. The CDR3 DNA sequence: TGTGCCAGCAGCCAAGTTAGTGGAGAGAGCCATGAGCAGTTCTTC.

The chain joins TRBV6-6 to TRBJ2-3; D unresolved. CDR1 and CDR2 (germline): MNHNY, SVGAGI (reference sequence). Trimming stripped 1 base from V and 0 bases from J, with 8 bases between. The CDR3 has 15 residues. CDR3 amino acids: CASSYWASSTDTQYF. The CDR3 DNA sequence: TGTGCCAGCAGTTACTGGGCTAGTAGCACAGATACGCAGTATTTT.

The chain recombines TRBV6-5 with TRBJ1-2; D gene ambiguous. Trimming cost V 6 bases and J 4 bases, with 9 bases left between them. Germline CDR1 is MNHEY and CDR2 is SVGAGI. The CDR3 has 12 amino acids. CDR3 sequence (DNA): TGTGCCAGCAGCCGAGGGCGCTATGGCTACACCTTC. Residues: CASSRGRYGYTF.

The gene calls are TRBV4-1 and TRBJ2-7; no clear D gene. Trimming took off 0 bases at V and 3 bases at J, with 12 bases between the two ends. Germline V gene sequence: CDR1 MGHRA, CDR2 YSYEKL. This CDR3 comprises 15 residues. The DNA for the CDR3 is TGCGCCAGCAGCCAAGATAAGGCGTCAGGCTACGAGCAGTACTTC. Its translation is CASSQDKASGYEQYF.

This chain connects TRBV5-6 to TRBJ2-1, with 9 bases lining up with TRBD2. Trimming at V came to 4 bases and at J to 0 bases, leaving 5 bases not matched to a gene. Germline loops: CDR1 SGHDT, CDR2 YYEEEE. The CDR3 runs 16 residues. CDR3 nucleotides: TGTGCCAGCAGCCGAAATAGCGGGAGCTCCTACAATGAGCAGTTCTTC. Its protein is CASSRNSGSSYNEQFF.

The chain employs TRBV25-1 and TRBJ2-5; D is possibly TRBD2 (6 bases). V gave up 3 bases and J gave up 1 base, with 12 bases separating them. Germline CDR1 is MGHDK and CDR2 is SYGVNS. The CDR3 sequence is 15 residues long. CDR3 region: CASSDVAEFQETQYF. In DNA, the CDR3 is TGTGCCAGCAGTGATGTAGCGGAGTTCCAAGAGACCCAGTACTTC.

Here the CDR3 reads CASSLTRSVRPTEAFF. The CDR3 DNA follows: TGTGCCAGCAGCTTAACCAGGTCAGTCAGGCCCACTGAAGCTTTCTTT. The chain has TRBV7-3 and TRBJ1-1, with D hard to call. V dropped 0 bases and J dropped 4 bases, with 15 bases sitting between them. CDR1 is SGHTA and CDR2 is FQGTGA in the germline V gene. The CDR3 spans 16 residues.

V usage is TRBV5-4 and J usage is TRBJ2-5; 13 bases align to TRBD2. There are 16 residues in the CDR3. In germline, CDR1 is SGHNT, CDR2 YYREEE (reference sequence). V lost 0 bases and J lost 3; bases outside the gene matches: 2. The CDR3 loop is CASSLGLAGGKETQYF. As DNA, the CDR3 is TGTGCCAGCAGCTTGGGACTAGCGGGAGGCAAAGAGACCCAGTACTTC.

The rearrangement links TRBV6-5 to TRBJ1-2; D uncertain. The CDR3 runs 13 residues. With 10 bases removed from V and 1 base from J, the gap between germline ends came to 13 bases. Looked up from germline, CDR1 is MNHEY and CDR2 is SVGAGI. CDR3 nucleotide sequence: TGTGCCACCTATACACGATTTAACTATGGCTACACCTTC. As protein: CATYTRFNYGYTF.

This rearrangement joins TRBV11-2 to TRBJ2-2; 7 bases are shared with TRBD2. Losses at the gene ends were 5 bases for V and 2 bases for J; bases not matched to a gene: 14. Germline lookup yields CDR1 SGHAT and CDR2 FQNNGV. This CDR3 has 18 residues. CDR3 protein: CASSPLAGGGANTGELFF. CDR3 in DNA: TGTGCCAGCAGCCCTTTGGCTGGCGGGGGAGCAAACACCGGGGAGCTGTTTTTT. Combining the CDR3 with reference TRBV11-2 and TRBJ2-2 gives the whole variable domain EAGVAQSPRYKIIEKRQSVAFWCNPISGHATLYWYQQILGQGPKLLIQFQNNGVVDDSQLPKDRFSAERLKGVDSTLKIQPAKLEDSAVYLCASSPLAGGGANTGELFFGEGSRLTVL.

This chain uses TRBV18 with TRBJ1-2; 9 positions agree with TRBD1. The trim removed 3 bases at V and 2 bases at J, leaving 4 bases unmatched. The CDR3 loop spans 15 amino acids. The V gene's germline CDR1 is KGHSH and CDR2 LQKENI. CDR3 sequence (DNA): TGTGCCAGCTCACCGATTGGACAGGGGAACTATGGCTACACCTTC. Residues: CASSPIGQGNYGYTF.

This clone is labeled as medium-sized. The chain has TRBV4-1 and TRBJ1-2, with TRBD1 matching 8 bases. Germline-derived CDR1 and CDR2 are MGHRA and YSYEKL. J lost 4 bases, V lost 1 base, and 14 bases had no gene match. The CDR3 is 18 residues long. This CDR3 is CASSQGADRVQRAYGYTF. The CDR3 DNA sequence: TGCGCCAGCAGCCAAGGCGCGGACAGGGTTCAACGTGCCTATGGCTACACCTTC.

This clone was seen once. The chain uses TRBV19 and TRBJ2-1, with 11 bases lining up with TRBD2. This CDR3 is 14 amino acids long. Germline V gene sequence: CDR1 LNHDA, CDR2 SQIVND (reference sequence). V was clipped by 5 bases and J by 9 bases; unmatched bases: 6. The CDR3 coding sequence is TGTGCCAGTAGTGCCACTAGCGGGGGAAGTGAGCAGTTCTTC. This encodes CASSATSGGSEQFF.

The chain links TRBV7-6 to TRBJ1-2; unclear D gene. CDR3 length: 13 amino acids. Trimming took off 0 bases at V and 5 bases at J, with 7 bases between the two ends. Germline V gene lookup returns CDR1 SGHVS and CDR2 FNYEAQ. CDR3 amino acids: CASSLAMGYGYTF. The CDR3, as DNA: TGTGCCAGCAGCTTAGCAATGGGGTATGGCTACACCTTC.

The J gene is TRBJ1-1, the V gene TRBV11-2, with D possibly being TRBD1 (6 bases). Looked up from germline, CDR1 is SGHAT and CDR2 is FQNNGV. The CDR3 consists of 14 residues. Trimming left V 5 bases short and J 4 bases short, with 14 bases between. Written as DNA, the CDR3 is TGTGCCAGCAGCGGGTACAGGGTGAGCACTGAAGCTTTCTTT. Its translation: CASSGYRVSTEAFF.

The chain has TRBV28 and TRBJ1-2; D is perhaps TRBD1 (6 bases). Germline V gives CDR1 MDHEN, CDR2 SYDVKM. The CDR3 contains 13 residues. The germline V and J ends were trimmed by 10 bases and 5 bases, with 17 bases remaining between them. The CDR3 DNA sequence: TGTGCCACCCAGGACAGAAATTTATATGGCTACACCTTC. It codes for CATQDRNLYGYTF.

The table lists this clone with a count of one. Germline and junction disagree at one end, which may indicate a read error. The chain carries TRBV7-2 and TRBJ2-6; D may be TRBD1 (5 bases). This CDR3 comprises 15 residues. Germline V gives CDR1 SGHTA, CDR2 FQGNSA. The chain's CDR3 is CASSGQGSGTNVLTF. DNA of the CDR3: TGTGCCAGCAGCGGACAAGGATCTGGGACCAACGTCCTGACTTTC.

The gene calls are TRBV7-1 and TRBJ1-1; D unresolved. TRBV7-1 falls under the ORF class, with uncertain function. The length of the CDR3 is 14 residues. V lost 4 bases and J lost 5, with 14 bases in between. The CDR3: CASSLNTLVTEAFF. CDR3 in DNA: TGTGCCAGCAGCTTAAACACCCTGGTGACTGAAGCTTTCTTT.

This clone was counted only a few times. The chain employs TRBV9 and TRBJ1-2, with a weak D call TRBD1 (6 bases). CDR1 is SGDLS and CDR2 is YYNGEE in the germline V gene. The V gene lost 0 bases and the J gene lost 4 bases, with 10 bases spanning the gap. The CDR3 runs 14 residues. CDR3: CASSVAQGGYGYTF. In nucleotides, the CDR3 is TGTGCCAGCAGCGTAGCACAGGGAGGCTATGGCTACACCTTC.